This T cell receptor (beta chain) was sequenced during a study of vaccination effects on CD4 cells after COVID-19. Study information: Everyone in the study got two shots of either the BNT162b2 or mRNA-1273 vaccine.

The CDR3 is 16 amino acids. Germline CDR1 SNHLY, CDR2 FYNNEI. V lost 0 bases, J lost 4 bases, and 15 bases lay in between. The culture ran for about eleven days before CD4+ T cells were isolated. It was on days 3 and 7 that half the medium was replaced with IL-2 medium. About this clone: Its antigen remains unknown.

Sequenced by immunoSEQ multiplex PCR; TCRdb stores in-frame clones only, minus some. The sample lists approximately 47,000 clones; about 75% were seen once. This sequence originates from a human donor who had a prior SARS-CoV-2 infection. The chain links TRBV2 to TRBJ2-5; maybe TRBD1 (5 bases). Sequencing was performed on CD4+ T cells from PBMCs cultured without peptide, taken before COVID-19 vaccination. CDR3 protein: CASSEARQGARETQYF. CDR3 DNA: TGTGCCAGCAGTGAAGCTCGGCAGGGCGCGAGAGAGACCCAGTACTTC.